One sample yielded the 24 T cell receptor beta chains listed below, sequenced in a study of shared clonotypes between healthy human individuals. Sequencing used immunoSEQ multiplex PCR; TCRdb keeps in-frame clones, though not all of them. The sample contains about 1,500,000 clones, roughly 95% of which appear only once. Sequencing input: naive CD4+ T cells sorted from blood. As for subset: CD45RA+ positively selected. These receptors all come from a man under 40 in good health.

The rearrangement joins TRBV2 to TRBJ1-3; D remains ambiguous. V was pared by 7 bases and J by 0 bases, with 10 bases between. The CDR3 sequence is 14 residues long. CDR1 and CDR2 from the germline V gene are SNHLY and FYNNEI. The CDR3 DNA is TGTGCCAGCATCGACGCTTTCTCTGGAAACACCATATATTTT. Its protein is CASIDAFSGNTIYF.

The CDR3 reads CASSLRLNGTNTGELFF. CDR3 bases: TGTGCCAGCAGCTTACGGCTCAACGGGACGAACACCGGGGAGCTGTTTTTT. This chain connects TRBV11-2 to TRBJ2-2; possible D gene TRBD2, 5 bases. This CDR3 contains 17 residues. V lost 2 bases to trimming and J lost 0 bases, with 13 bases between them. Looked up from germline, CDR1 is SGHAT and CDR2 is FQNNGV.

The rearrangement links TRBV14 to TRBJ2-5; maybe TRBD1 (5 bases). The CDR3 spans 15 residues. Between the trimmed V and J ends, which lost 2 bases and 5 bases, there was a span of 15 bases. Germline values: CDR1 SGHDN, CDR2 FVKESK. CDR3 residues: CASSQTPGAIETQYF. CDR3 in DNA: TGTGCCAGCAGCCAAACCCCTGGGGCGATTGAGACCCAGTACTTC.

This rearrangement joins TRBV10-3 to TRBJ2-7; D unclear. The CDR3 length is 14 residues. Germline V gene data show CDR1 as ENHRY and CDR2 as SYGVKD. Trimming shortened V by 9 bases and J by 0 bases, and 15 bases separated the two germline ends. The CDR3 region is CAISFTANSYEQYF. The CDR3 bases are TGTGCCATTTCGTTTACAGCCAACTCCTACGAGCAGTACTTC.

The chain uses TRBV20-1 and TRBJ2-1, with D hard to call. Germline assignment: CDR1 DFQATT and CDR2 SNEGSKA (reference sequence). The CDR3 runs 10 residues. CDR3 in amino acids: CSSSYNEQFF. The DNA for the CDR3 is TGCAGCAGTAGTTACAATGAGCAGTTCTTC.

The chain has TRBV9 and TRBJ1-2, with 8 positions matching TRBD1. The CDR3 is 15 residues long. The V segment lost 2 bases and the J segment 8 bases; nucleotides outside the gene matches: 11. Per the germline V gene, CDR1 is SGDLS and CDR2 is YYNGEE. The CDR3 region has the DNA TGTGCCAGCAGCGTTTACAGGGGGTCCCCTAGGGGCTACACCTTC. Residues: CASSVYRGSPRGYTF.

The CDR3 DNA follows: TGTGCCAGCAGCAAAGCGGTCCCCCCCCGGGACAGGGGCCCCACACTGTTTTTT. This gives the protein CASSKAVPPRDRGPTLFF. The rearrangement uses TRBV21-1 and TRBJ1-4; the D segment call TRBD1 is taken from the table without a DNA check. TRBV21-1 is termed a pseudogene. The CDR3 has 18 residues.

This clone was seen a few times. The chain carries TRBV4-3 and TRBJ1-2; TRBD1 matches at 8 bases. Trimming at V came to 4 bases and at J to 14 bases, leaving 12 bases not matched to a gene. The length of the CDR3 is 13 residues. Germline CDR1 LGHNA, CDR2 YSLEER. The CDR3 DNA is TGCGCCAGCAGCCCGAGGACAGGGACCGGTGCTACCTTC. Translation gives CASSPRTGTGATF.

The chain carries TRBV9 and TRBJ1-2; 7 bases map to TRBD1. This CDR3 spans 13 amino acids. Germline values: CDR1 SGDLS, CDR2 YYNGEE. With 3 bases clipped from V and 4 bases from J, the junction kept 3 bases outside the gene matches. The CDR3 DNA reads TGTGCCAGCAGCGCCAGGGGGGTCTATGGCTACACCTTC. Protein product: CASSARGVYGYTF.

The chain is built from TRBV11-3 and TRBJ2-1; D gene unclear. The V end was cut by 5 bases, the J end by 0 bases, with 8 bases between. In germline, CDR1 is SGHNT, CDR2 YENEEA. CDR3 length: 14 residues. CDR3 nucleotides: TGTGCCAGCAGCCGGACGGGCTCCTACAATGAGCAGTTCTTC. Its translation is CASSRTGSYNEQFF.

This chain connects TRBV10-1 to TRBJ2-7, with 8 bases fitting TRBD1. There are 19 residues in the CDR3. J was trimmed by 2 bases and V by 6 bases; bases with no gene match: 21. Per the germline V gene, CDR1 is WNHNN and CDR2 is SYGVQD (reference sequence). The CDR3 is CASRTKGQGKGEPPYEQYF. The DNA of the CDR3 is TGCGCCAGCAGGACGAAAGGACAGGGCAAGGGGGAACCCCCCTACGAGCAGTACTTC.

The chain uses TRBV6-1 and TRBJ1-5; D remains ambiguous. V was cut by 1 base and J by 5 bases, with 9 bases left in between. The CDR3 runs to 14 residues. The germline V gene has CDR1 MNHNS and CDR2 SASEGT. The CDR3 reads CASSEGRNYQPQHF. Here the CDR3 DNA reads TGTGCCAGCAGTGAAGGACGGAATTATCAGCCCCAGCATTTT.

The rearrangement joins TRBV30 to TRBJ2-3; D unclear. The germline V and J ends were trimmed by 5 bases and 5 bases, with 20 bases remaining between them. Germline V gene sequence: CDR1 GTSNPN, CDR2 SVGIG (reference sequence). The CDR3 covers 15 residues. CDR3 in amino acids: CAWAPRTLRIDTQYF. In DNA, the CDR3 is TGTGCCTGGGCCCCAAGGACCTTGCGGATAGATACGCAGTATTTT.

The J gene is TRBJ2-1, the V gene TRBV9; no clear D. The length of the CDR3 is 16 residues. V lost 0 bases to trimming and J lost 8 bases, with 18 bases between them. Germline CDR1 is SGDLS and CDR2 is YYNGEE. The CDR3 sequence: CASSVAPGVPPHEQFF. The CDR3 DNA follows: TGTGCCAGCAGCGTAGCCCCAGGAGTCCCGCCGCATGAGCAGTTCTTC.

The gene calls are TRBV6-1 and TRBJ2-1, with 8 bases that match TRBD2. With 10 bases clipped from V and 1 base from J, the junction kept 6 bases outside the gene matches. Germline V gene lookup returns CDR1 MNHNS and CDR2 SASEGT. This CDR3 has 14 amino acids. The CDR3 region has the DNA TGTGCCACCTCCACTAGCGGATCCTACAATGAGCAGTTCTTC. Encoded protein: CATSTSGSYNEQFF.

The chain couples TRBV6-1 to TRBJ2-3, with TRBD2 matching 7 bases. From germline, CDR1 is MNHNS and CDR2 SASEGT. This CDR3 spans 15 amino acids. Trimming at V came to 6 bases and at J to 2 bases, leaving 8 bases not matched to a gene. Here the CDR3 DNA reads TGTGCCAGCAGAGTCCACAGCGGGATCACAGATACGCAGTATTTT. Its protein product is CASRVHSGITDTQYF.

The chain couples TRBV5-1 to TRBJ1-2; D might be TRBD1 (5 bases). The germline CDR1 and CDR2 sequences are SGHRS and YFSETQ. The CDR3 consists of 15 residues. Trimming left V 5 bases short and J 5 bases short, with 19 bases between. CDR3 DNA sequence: TGCGCCAGCAGTCCTGCAGGGCCGCCTCTTTATGGCTACACCTTC. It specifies CASSPAGPPLYGYTF.

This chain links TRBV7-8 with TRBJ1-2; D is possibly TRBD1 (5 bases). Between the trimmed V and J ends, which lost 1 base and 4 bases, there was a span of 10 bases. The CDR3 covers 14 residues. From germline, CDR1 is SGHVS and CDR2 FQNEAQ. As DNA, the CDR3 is TGTGCCAGCAGCTTAGTAGGGGACGGCTATGGCTACACCTTC. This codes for CASSLVGDGYGYTF.

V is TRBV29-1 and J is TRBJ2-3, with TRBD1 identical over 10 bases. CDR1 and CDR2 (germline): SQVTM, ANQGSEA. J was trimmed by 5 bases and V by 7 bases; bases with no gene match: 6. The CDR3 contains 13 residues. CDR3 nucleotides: TGCAGCGGCGGGACAGGGGAGAGAGATACGCAGTATTTT. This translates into CSGGTGERDTQYF.

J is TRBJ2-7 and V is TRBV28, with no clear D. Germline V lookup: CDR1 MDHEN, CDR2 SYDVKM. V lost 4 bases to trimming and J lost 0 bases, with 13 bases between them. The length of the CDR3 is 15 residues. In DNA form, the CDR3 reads TGTGCCAGCAGTTATTCGGGCTCGAGCTCCTACGAGCAGTACTTC. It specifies CASSYSGSSSYEQYF.

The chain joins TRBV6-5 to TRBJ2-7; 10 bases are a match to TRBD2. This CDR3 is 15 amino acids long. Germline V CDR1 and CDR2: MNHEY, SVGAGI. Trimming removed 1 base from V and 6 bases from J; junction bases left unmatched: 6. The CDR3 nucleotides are TGTGCCAGCAGTTACTTTGGTAGCGGGAGGACCGAGCAGTACTTC. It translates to CASSYFGSGRTEQYF.

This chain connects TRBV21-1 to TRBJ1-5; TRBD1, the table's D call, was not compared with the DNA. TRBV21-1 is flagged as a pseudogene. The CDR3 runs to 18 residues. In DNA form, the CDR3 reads TGTGCCAGCAAAGTAATAGTTAACAGGATATTTAGCTATCAGCCCCAGCATTTT. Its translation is CASKVIVNRIFSYQPQHF.

The CDR3 bases are TGTGCCAGCAGCCCCCGATGGGGCCACTCCTACAATGAGCAGTTCTTC. This encodes CASSPRWGHSYNEQFF. The chain couples TRBV9 to TRBJ2-1; possibly TRBD1 for D (5 bases). This CDR3 is built from 16 residues. Germline CDR1 and CDR2: SGDLS and YYNGEE. The V gene lost 4 bases and the J gene lost 0 bases, with 14 bases spanning the gap.

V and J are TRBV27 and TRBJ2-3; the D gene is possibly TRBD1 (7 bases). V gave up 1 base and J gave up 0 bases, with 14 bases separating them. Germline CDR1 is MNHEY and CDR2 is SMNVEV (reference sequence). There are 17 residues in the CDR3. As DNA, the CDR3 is TGTGCCAGCAGTTTATTTGCAGGGGGGCTTAGCACAGATACGCAGTATTTT. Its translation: CASSLFAGGLSTDTQYF.